Below, one T cell receptor beta chain is given with its context. The antigen remains undetermined. CDR1 and CDR2 from the germline V gene are KGHSH and LQKENI. CDR3 size: 13 residues. Trimming cost V 5 bases and J 3 bases, with 11 bases left between them. Generated by immunoSEQ multiplex PCR, the TCRdb table keeps only in-frame clones and is missing some. Of 150,000 to 160,000 clones listed, 90% were seen once; the top ten hold approximately 1.8%. The data were obtained in a study of T cell responses to AZD1222 COVID-19 vaccine. Overall study results and limits: An increase in Spike-specific TCR breadth and depth was observed after two AZD1222 doses. Just 5 to 7 people given AZD1222 tested seropositive at baseline. Donor demographics were predominantly white British with a female majority; clonal diversity may be underestimated.

This sequence was found in an adult in good health. Specimen: peripheral blood, collected on day 0 of AZD1222 vaccination. V usage is TRBV18 and J usage is TRBJ2-7; no reliable D call. The CDR3 region is CASSDPQDYEQYF. DNA of the CDR3: TGTGCCAGCTCAGACCCTCAGGACTACGAGCAGTACTTC.